These 20 T cell receptor beta chains share one sample of origin, sequenced in a study of T cell changes during pregnancy in multiple sclerosis. The repertoire was sequenced with immunoSEQ multiplex PCR; TCRdb's copy has only in-frame clones and lacks some. This table has 45,000 to 55,000 clones, 85% to 95% appearing once. Material: CD4+ T cells from peripheral blood mononuclear cells, obtained in the second trimester of pregnancy. The source of these receptors is a female donor in good health, enrolled as a control in a pregnancy study.

CDR3 DNA sequence: TGTGCCAGCAGCGTAGGGGCAGGGGCCAACACCGGGGAGCTGTTTTTT. It is translated as CASSVGAGANTGELFF. V usage is TRBV9 and J usage is TRBJ2-2, with a possible D match to TRBD1 (6 bases). Germline-derived CDR1 and CDR2 are SGDLS and YYNGEE. V was clipped by 0 bases and J by 2 bases, with 11 bases between them. The CDR3 spans 16 residues.

This rearrangement joins TRBV11-2 to TRBJ2-7, with D possibly TRBD1 on 5 matching bases. The length of the CDR3 is 15 residues. Germline V gene lookup returns CDR1 SGHAT and CDR2 FQNNGV. V was shortened by 1 base and J by 1 base, with 11 bases between the two germline ends. The CDR3 nucleotides read TGTGCCAGCAGCTTAGTAACAGGCTATTCCTACGAGCAGTACTTC. This sequence encodes CASSLVTGYSYEQYF.

The chain recombines TRBV14 with TRBJ2-3; no definite D call. The germline V gene has CDR1 SGHDN and CDR2 FVKESK. Trimming left V 1 base short and J 3 bases short, with 2 bases between. The CDR3 totals 12 residues. Here the CDR3 reads CASSQVTDTQYF. CDR3 nucleotide sequence: TGTGCCAGCAGCCAAGTAACAGATACGCAGTATTTT.

DNA of the CDR3: TGTGCCAGCAGCGTAGAGACAGGGAAGCTCGGCGAGCAGTACTTC. It translates to CASSVETGKLGEQYF. This chain uses TRBV9 with TRBJ2-7; TRBD1 matches 7 bases. Germline assignment: CDR1 SGDLS and CDR2 YYNGEE. The CDR3 totals 15 residues. Trimming took 0 bases from V and 6 from J; bases not matched to a gene: 9.

The chain couples TRBV27 to TRBJ2-7; 7 bases are a match to TRBD2. This CDR3 spans 15 amino acids. Germline loops: CDR1 MNHEY, CDR2 SMNVEV (reference sequence). Trimming at V came to 2 bases and at J to 4 bases, leaving 8 bases not matched to a gene. CDR3 sequence reads: CASSLGSSGTYEQYF. Here the CDR3 DNA reads TGTGCCAGCAGTTTAGGGTCTAGCGGAACTTACGAGCAGTACTTC.

This clone is a singleton in its sample. This rearrangement joins TRBV7-9 to TRBJ2-2; 10 nucleotides line up with TRBD2. V trimming: 2 bases; J trimming: 1 base; junction bases outside the gene matches: 7. The CDR3 length is 18 residues. Germline V gene data show CDR1 as SEHNR and CDR2 as FQNEAQ (reference sequence). The CDR3 DNA follows: TGTGCCAGCAGCTTATTCCCTAGCGGGGGATTGAACACCGGGGAGCTGTTTTTT. Its protein product is CASSLFPSGGLNTGELFF.

This chain links TRBV6-5 with TRBJ1-1; D is ambiguous. Trimming stripped 6 bases from V and 2 bases from J, with 7 bases between. Germline V gives CDR1 MNHEY, CDR2 SVGAGI. The CDR3 length is 12 residues. The CDR3 region is CASRWHNTEAFF. The CDR3 DNA sequence: TGTGCCAGCAGATGGCACAACACTGAAGCTTTCTTT.

The chain recombines TRBV28 with TRBJ1-2; D is perhaps TRBD1 (5 bases). The V end was cut by 0 bases, the J end by 2 bases, with 7 bases between. Germline V lookup: CDR1 MDHEN, CDR2 SYDVKM. The CDR3 runs to 14 residues. CDR3 nucleotides: TGTGCCAGCAGTTTATGGGCAGGGAACTATGGCTACACCTTC. This codes for CASSLWAGNYGYTF.

The genes are TRBV7-3 and TRBJ1-1; no reliable D call. The CDR3 covers 15 residues. Germline V gives CDR1 SGHTA, CDR2 FQGTGA. Trimming removed 2 bases from V and 9 bases from J, with 19 bases in between. Written as DNA, the CDR3 is TGTGCCAGCAGCTTATATGGAGTCGGTAAATCTCAAGCTTTCTTT. This codes for CASSLYGVGKSQAFF. Drawing the rest from reference TRBV7-3 and TRBJ1-1, the complete variable domain is GAGVSQTPSNKVTEKGKYVELRCDPISGHTALYWYRQSLGQGPEFLIYFQGTGAADDSGLPNDRFFAVRPEGSVSTLKIQRTERGDSAVYLCASSLYGVGKSQAFFGQGTRLTVV.

This chain joins TRBV6-5 and TRBJ1-5; D remains ambiguous. Germline CDR1 and CDR2: MNHEY and SVGAGI. V lost 2 bases and J lost 3, with 5 bases in between. This CDR3 has 13 residues. DNA for the CDR3: TGTGCCAGCAGTTACGGACTCAATCAGCCCCAGCATTTT. Translating it yields CASSYGLNQPQHF.

V gene TRBV18 combines with J gene TRBJ2-3; 7 bases agree with TRBD1. Germline lookup yields CDR1 KGHSH and CDR2 LQKENI. After removal of 2 bases from V and 6 bases from J, the junction contained 5 bases not matched to a gene. The CDR3 sequence is 14 residues long. CDR3 coding DNA: TGTGCCAGCTCACCAAGACAGGGTCGGGATACGCAGTATTTT. Translated, it gives CASSPRQGRDTQYF.

The chain is built from TRBV5-1 and TRBJ2-3; D perhaps matches TRBD2 (6 bases). Trimming shortened V by 4 bases and J by 2 bases, and 17 bases separated the two germline ends. The germline V gene encodes CDR1 SGHRS and CDR2 YFSETQ. The CDR3 covers 16 residues. CDR3 sequence (DNA): TGCGCCAGCAGCCCCTCACGGGAGCCCTACACAGATACGCAGTATTTT. Its translation: CASSPSREPYTDTQYF.

The chain couples TRBV4-2 to TRBJ2-3; 9 positions match TRBD1. The CDR3 is 16 amino acids. V was pared by 4 bases and J by 7 bases, with 12 bases of the junction left unmatched. Looked up from germline, CDR1 is LGHNA and CDR2 is YNFKEQ. The CDR3 nucleotides read TGTGCCAGCAGCCTTACTCCGGGACAGGGATATAATACGCAGTATTTT. This gives the protein CASSLTPGQGYNTQYF.

V gene TRBV11-3 combines with J gene TRBJ2-7; D is possibly TRBD2 (7 bases). CDR3 length equals 17 residues. CDR1 SGHNT and CDR2 YENEEA come from the germline V gene. The ends were cut back, 6 bases at V and 0 bases at J, with 21 bases in the middle. CDR3 protein: CASSSALGGAISYEQYF. DNA of the CDR3: TGTGCCAGCAGTTCCGCCTTGGGGGGGGCGATCTCCTACGAGCAGTACTTC.

The chain uses TRBV19 and TRBJ1-4; no clear D. This CDR3 is built from 15 residues. Germline assignment: CDR1 LNHDA and CDR2 SQIVND (reference sequence). Trimming took off 1 base at V and 0 bases at J, with 6 bases between the two ends. CDR3 sequence reads: CASSIGGATNEKLFF. CDR3 in DNA: TGTGCCAGTAGTATAGGAGGCGCAACTAATGAAAAACTGTTTTTT.

The J gene is TRBJ1-1, the V gene TRBV12-5; TRBD1 might be the D (5 bases). V lost 1 base and J lost 5, with 14 bases in between. This CDR3 region has 15 residues. CDR1 and CDR2 from the germline V gene are LGHNT and FRNRAP. CDR3 coding DNA: TGTGCTAGTGGTTTGGGGAGGGGCGGAGAGACTGAAGCTTTCTTT. As protein: CASGLGRGGETEAFF.

The chain employs TRBV5-5 and TRBJ1-5, with TRBD1 matching over 7 bases. V gave up 0 bases and J gave up 9 bases; unmatched junction bases: 9. The germline V gene encodes CDR1 SGHKS and CDR2 YYEKEE (reference sequence). This CDR3 region has 15 residues. The CDR3 is CASSLATGEFLPQHF. CDR3 in DNA: TGTGCCAGCAGCTTGGCCACAGGGGAGTTTCTGCCCCAGCATTTT.

The chain recombines TRBV28 with TRBJ1-5; possibly TRBD1 for D (6 bases). Between the trimmed V and J ends, which lost 7 bases and 7 bases, there was a span of 11 bases. This CDR3 contains 12 residues. The germline V gene has CDR1 MDHEN and CDR2 SYDVKM. The CDR3 loop is CASTGGGQPQHF. In DNA form, the CDR3 reads TGTGCCAGCACGGGGGGCGGGCAGCCCCAGCATTTT.

The rearrangement joins TRBV19 to TRBJ1-2; TRBD1 is a possible D gene (5 bases). CDR1 is LNHDA, CDR2 SQIVND, per germline (reference sequence). The CDR3 loop spans 15 amino acids. Trimming removed 5 bases from V and 0 bases from J, with 13 bases in between. The CDR3 sequence: CASSLTAPANYGYTF. CDR3 in DNA: TGTGCCAGTAGTTTGACAGCTCCAGCTAACTATGGCTACACCTTC.

The J gene is TRBJ1-1, the V gene TRBV29-1; TRBD1 is a possible D gene (6 bases). With 3 bases removed from V and 0 bases from J, the gap between germline ends came to 8 bases. Germline V CDR1 and CDR2: SQVTM, ANQGSEA. The CDR3 is 13 residues long. The CDR3 spells CSVEGALNTEAFF. CDR3 bases: TGCAGCGTTGAGGGGGCCTTGAACACTGAAGCTTTCTTT.